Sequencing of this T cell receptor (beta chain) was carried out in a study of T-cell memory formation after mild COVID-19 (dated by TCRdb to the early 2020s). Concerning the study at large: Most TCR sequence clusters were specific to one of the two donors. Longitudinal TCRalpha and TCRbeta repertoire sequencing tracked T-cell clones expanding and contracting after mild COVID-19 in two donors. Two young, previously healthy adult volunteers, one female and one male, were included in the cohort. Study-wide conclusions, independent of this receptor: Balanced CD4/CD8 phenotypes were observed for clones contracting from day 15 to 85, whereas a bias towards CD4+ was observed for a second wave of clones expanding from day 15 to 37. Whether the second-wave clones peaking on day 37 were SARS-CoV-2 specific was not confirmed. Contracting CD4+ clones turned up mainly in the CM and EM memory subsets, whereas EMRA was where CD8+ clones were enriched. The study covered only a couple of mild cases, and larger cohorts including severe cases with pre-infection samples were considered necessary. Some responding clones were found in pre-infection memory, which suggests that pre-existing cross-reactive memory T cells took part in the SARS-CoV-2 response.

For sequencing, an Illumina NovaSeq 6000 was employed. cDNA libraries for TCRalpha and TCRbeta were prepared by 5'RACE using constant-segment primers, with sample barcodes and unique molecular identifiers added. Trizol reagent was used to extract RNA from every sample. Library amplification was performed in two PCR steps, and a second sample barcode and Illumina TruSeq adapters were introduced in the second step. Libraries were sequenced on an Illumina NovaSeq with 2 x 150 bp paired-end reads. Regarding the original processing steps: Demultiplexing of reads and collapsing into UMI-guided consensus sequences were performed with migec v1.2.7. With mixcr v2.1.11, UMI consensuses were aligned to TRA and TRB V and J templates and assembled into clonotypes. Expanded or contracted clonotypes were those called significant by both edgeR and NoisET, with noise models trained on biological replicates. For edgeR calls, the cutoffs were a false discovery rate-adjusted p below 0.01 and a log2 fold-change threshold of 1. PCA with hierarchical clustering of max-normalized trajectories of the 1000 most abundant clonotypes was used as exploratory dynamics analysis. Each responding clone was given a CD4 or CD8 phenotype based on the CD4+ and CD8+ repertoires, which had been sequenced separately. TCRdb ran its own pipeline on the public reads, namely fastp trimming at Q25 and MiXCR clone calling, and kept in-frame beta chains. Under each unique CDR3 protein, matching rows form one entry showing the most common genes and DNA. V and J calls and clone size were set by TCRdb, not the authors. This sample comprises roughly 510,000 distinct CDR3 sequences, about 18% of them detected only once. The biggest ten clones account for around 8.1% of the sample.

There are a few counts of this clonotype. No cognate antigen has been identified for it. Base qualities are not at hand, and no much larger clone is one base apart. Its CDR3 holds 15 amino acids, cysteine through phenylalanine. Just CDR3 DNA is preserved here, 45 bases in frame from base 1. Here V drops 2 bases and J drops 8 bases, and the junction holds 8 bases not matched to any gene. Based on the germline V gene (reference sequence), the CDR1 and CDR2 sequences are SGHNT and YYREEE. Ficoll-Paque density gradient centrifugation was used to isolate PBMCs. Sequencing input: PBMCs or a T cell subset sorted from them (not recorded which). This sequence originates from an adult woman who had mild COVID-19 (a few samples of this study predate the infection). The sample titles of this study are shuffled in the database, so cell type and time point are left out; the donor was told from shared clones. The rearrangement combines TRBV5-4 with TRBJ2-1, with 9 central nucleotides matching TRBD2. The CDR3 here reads CASSFTGTSLYEQFF. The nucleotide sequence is TGTGCCAGCAGCTTTACCGGGACTAGCTTGTATGAGCAGTTCTTC.